This entry concerns a single T cell receptor beta chain. Only in-frame clones appear in the TCRdb table, and some are missing; sequencing was by immunoSEQ multiplex PCR. The data contain 45,000 to 55,000 clones, about 81% of them singletons. This entry is derived from a study of T cell clones after liver transplantation. On the study more broadly: Pre-transplant mixed lymphocyte reactions yielded third-party-reactive TCRbeta sequences as comparators for graft-donor-reactive sequences. Subjects received no induction therapy and standard immunosuppression until randomization at 12-24 months post-transplant. Apart from a few HCV-positive recipients, transplants were for non-autoimmune, non-viral reasons.

This sample comprised CD4+ T cells from blood, obtained before liver transplant. The clonotype comes from a human donor who received a liver transplant.

Here the CDR3 reads CASSLARAGANEKLFF. The CDR3 DNA follows: TGTGCCAGCAGCTTAGCTCGGGCAGGGGCTAATGAAAAACTGTTTTTT. The V and J genes are TRBV7-9 and TRBJ1-4, with D possibly matching TRBD1 (6 bases). From germline, CDR1 is SEHNR and CDR2 FQNEAQ (reference sequence). CDR3 length: 16 amino acids. V was pared by 0 bases and J by 3 bases, with 11 bases between.